This is a list of T cell receptor beta chains from one sample in a study of blood T cells in healthy people across ages. TCRdb used MiXCR to reprocess the 5' RACE reads, holding one entry per CDR3 protein. This table holds fewer than 950,000 distinct CDR3 sequences, around 34% found once. The sequencing sample was made of blood. These receptor sequences come from a young man in good health. Each CDR3 is given with its conserved first and last residue. Each record gives: V gene, J gene, clone size, D gene, CDR3 protein, CDR3 DNA. D genes are given only for firm matches. Rows give clone size only sometimes, using once, few, many, or a class for an expanded clone.

TRBV27	TRBJ2-7	many	-	CASRLVVQGLSDEQYF	TGTGCCAGCCGACTTGTAGTGCAGGGACTCTCCGACGAGCAGTACTTC
TRBV18	TRBJ1-1	-	-	CASSPGIREKAFF	TGTGCCAGCTCACCGGGTATCAGGGAGAAAGCTTTCTTT
TRBV7-3	TRBJ2-3	few	TRBD1	CASSSTGVARDTQYF	TGTGCCAGCAGCTCGACAGGGGTTGCAAGAGATACGCAGTATTTT
TRBV20-1	TRBJ2-3	-	-	CSVATNTQYF	TGCAGTGTCGCAACTAATACGCAGTATTTT
TRBV13	TRBJ2-5	-	-	CASSFRTGEETQYF	TGTGCCAGCAGCTTTCGTACGGGGGAAGAGACCCAGTACTTC
TRBV10-3	TRBJ2-7	many	-	CAIFRGAGEQYF	TGTGCCATCTTCAGAGGGGCAGGGGAGCAGTACTTC
TRBV12-3/TRBV12-4	TRBJ2-3	-	-	CASSSARASADTQYF	TGTGCCAGCAGTTCCGCACGAGCTAGCGCAGATACGCAGTATTTT
TRBV4-3	TRBJ2-7	-	-	CASSQGVESSSYNEQYF	TGCGCCAGCAGCCAAGGGGTGGAATCGAGCTCCTACAATGAGCAGTACTTC
TRBV24-1	TRBJ2-2	-	-	CATSDPARTPNTGELFF	TGTGCCACCAGTGATCCAGCTAGGACGCCGAACACCGGGGAGCTGTTTTTT
TRBV30	TRBJ2-6	-	-	CAWRRPSNVLTF	TGTGCCTGGAGACGACCCTCCAACGTCCTGACTTTC
TRBV6-5	TRBJ1-5	few	-	CASSYSRGSGNQPQHF	TGTGCCAGCAGTTACTCCAGGGGCAGTGGCAATCAGCCCCAGCATTTT
TRBV10-3	TRBJ2-1	few	TRBD2	CAISAASGGGLYNEQFF	TGTGCCATCAGTGCCGCTAGCGGGGGGGGTCTATACAATGAGCAGTTCTTC
TRBV13	TRBJ2-7	-	-	CASSFGVATYEQYF	TGTGCCAGCAGCTTCGGAGTTGCGACCTACGAGCAGTACTTC
TRBV10-3	TRBJ1-1	-	-	CAIRMGRDNTEAFF	TGTGCCATCAGGATGGGCAGGGATAACACTGAAGCTTTCTTT
TRBV10-3	TRBJ1-1	-	-	CAITREYTTEAFF	TGTGCCATCACTAGGGAATATACCACTGAAGCTTTCTTT
TRBV2	TRBJ1-5	few	-	CASCPDLNSNQPQHF	TGTGCCAGCTGCCCGGACCTCAATAGCAATCAGCCCCAGCATTTT
TRBV27	TRBJ1-2	-	-	CASSPSGQIYGYTF	TGTGCCAGCAGTCCTTCTGGCCAGATCTATGGCTACACCTTC
TRBV20-1	TRBJ2-7	-	TRBD2	CSARDLDSAGGPYEQYF	TGCAGTGCTAGAGATCTGGACTCAGCGGGGGGGCCGTACGAGCAGTACTTC
TRBV20-1	TRBJ2-1	many	-	CSANTAGSPYNEQFF	TGCAGTGCAAATACCGCGGGGTCCCCCTACAATGAGCAGTTCTTC
TRBV5-5	TRBJ2-3	-	-	CASSSKSLPSTDTQYF	TGTGCCAGCAGCTCAAAATCACTCCCTAGCACAGATACGCAGTATTTT
TRBV6-2/TRBV6-3	TRBJ1-2	-	-	CASSYSKFGADYGCTF	TGTGCCAGCAGTTACTCGAAATTTGGGGCCGACTATGGCTGCACCTTC
TRBV30	TRBJ1-5	-	TRBD1	CAWSIPYRDSRHF	TGTGCCTGGAGTATTCCCTACCGGGACAGTAGGCATTTT
TRBV4-3	TRBJ2-7	-	-	CASSQDNGQMYAQYF	TGCGCCAGCAGCCAAGATAACGGACAGATGTACGCGCAGTACTTC
TRBV29-1	TRBJ2-5	-	-	CSVGISQETQYF	TGCAGCGTTGGGATCAGTCAAGAGACCCAGTACTTC
TRBV29-1	TRBJ2-3	few	-	CSVEGGGRDTQYF	TGCAGCGTTGAAGGCGGGGGCCGGGATACGCAGTATTTT
TRBV28	TRBJ2-6	-	-	CASSPAEGTFSGANVLTF	TGTGCCAGCAGCCCCGCAGAGGGAACATTCTCTGGGGCCAACGTCCTGACTTTC
TRBV12-3/TRBV12-4	TRBJ1-1	few	-	CASSNPNTEAFF	TGTGCCAGCAGTAACCCCAACACTGAAGCTTTCTTT
TRBV10-3	TRBJ1-1	-	-	CAISVPGGTEAFF	TGTGCCATCAGTGTACCGGGTGGGACTGAAGCTTTCTTT
TRBV5-1	TRBJ2-5	-	-	CASSPRGLLGETQYF	TGCGCCAGCAGCCCACGGGGACTCTTAGGGGAGACCCAGTACTTC
TRBV12-3/TRBV12-4	TRBJ2-7	-	-	CASSPSKQFYEQYF	TGTGCCAGCAGTCCTAGCAAACAGTTCTACGAGCAGTACTTC
TRBV6-9	TRBJ2-3	few	-	CARRIKSTDTQYF	TGTGCCAGACGGATAAAGAGCACAGATACGCAGTATTTT
TRBV12-3/TRBV12-4	TRBJ1-6	-	TRBD1	CASSFSGQEGYSPLHF	TGTGCCAGCAGTTTCAGTGGACAGGAGGGATATTCACCCCTCCACTTT
TRBV12-3/TRBV12-4	TRBJ2-1	-	-	CASVLYPGAYNEQFF	TGTGCCAGCGTCTTATATCCCGGGGCTTACAATGAGCAGTTCTTC
TRBV27	TRBJ2-3	-	TRBD2	CASSLAGGPYDTQYF	TGTGCCAGCAGCCTAGCGGGGGGGCCTTACGATACGCAGTATTTT
TRBV12-3/TRBV12-4	TRBJ1-2	many	-	CASSQTNRELTYGYTF	TGTGCCAGCAGTCAAACCAACAGAGAACTCACCTATGGCTACACCTTC
TRBV4-1	TRBJ2-3	few	-	CASSRFEGDTQYF	TGCGCCAGCAGCCGATTCGAGGGGGATACGCAGTATTTT
TRBV20-1	TRBJ1-2	once	-	CSARDAGEANCGYTF	TGCAGTGCTAGAGATGCCGGTGAAGCTAACTGTGGCTACACCTTC
TRBV5-1	TRBJ2-1	many	-	CASSLGSRSSYNEQFF	TGCGCCAGCAGCTTGGGAAGCCGGAGCTCCTACAATGAGCAGTTCTTC
TRBV7-9	TRBJ1-4	-	TRBD1	CASSTRDRSPTNEKLFF	TGTGCCAGCAGCACCCGGGACAGAAGTCCAACTAATGAAAAACTGTTTTTT
TRBV4-3	TRBJ1-1	few	-	CASSQTGGINTEAFF	TGCGCCAGCAGCCAGACGGGGGGAATCAACACTGAAGCTTTCTTT
TRBV7-2	TRBJ2-7	-	-	CASSLDPGSYEQYF	TGTGCCAGCAGCTTAGACCCTGGGTCCTACGAGCAGTACTTC
TRBV28	TRBJ2-5	-	TRBD1	CAISGTGGLESGAQYF	TGTGCCATTTCCGGGACAGGGGGTCTCGAGTCGGGAGCCCAGTACTTC
TRBV4-1	TRBJ2-7	few	-	CASSQVVRSYEQYF	TGCGCCAGCAGCCAAGTGGTCAGATCCTACGAGCAGTACTTC
TRBV5-5	TRBJ2-2	once	-	CASSLSPPEGGRAGELFF	TGTGCCAGCAGCTTGTCCCCCCCTGAAGGGGGGCGAGCCGGGGAGCTGTTTTTT
TRBV15	TRBJ1-4	-	-	CATSRENRNNEKLFF	TGTGCCACCAGCAGAGAAAACAGGAATAATGAAAAACTGTTTTTT
TRBV28	TRBJ2-7	-	-	CASSRHFSYEQYF	TGTGCCAGCAGCAGGCATTTCTCCTACGAGCAGTACTTC
TRBV7-9	TRBJ2-7	few	-	CASSSKVNEQYF	TGTGCCAGCAGCTCCAAAGTGAACGAGCAGTACTTC